This T cell receptor (beta chain) was documented in a study of cytomegalovirus exposure and HLA in healthy donors. Findings of the study overall: Later analysis identified about 18,000 TCR beta sequences associated with HLA alleles, using a false discovery rate threshold of 0.05. The study assumed roughly uniform donor sequencing depth for presence/absence analyses.

Comment on this clone: No antigen is known for it.

The germline V gene has CDR1 SGHRS and CDR2 YFSETQ. This CDR3 has 15 amino acids. V was pared by 0 bases and J by 2 bases, with 1 base of the junction left unmatched. The PCR used 60 Vbeta and 13 Jbeta primers. Libraries were prepared by immunoSEQ multiplex PCR; TCRdb keeps only in-frame clonotypes and omits some of them. The data show more than 95,000 clones, about 79% seen once. The sequence was collected from a man under 40 in good health and CMV-seropositive. The rearrangement uses TRBV5-1 and TRBJ1-3; 8 bases are shared with TRBD1. Material for sequencing was PBMCs. The CDR3 here is CASSLAQGAGNTIYF. The CDR3 region has the DNA TGCGCCAGCAGCTTGGCACAGGGGGCTGGAAACACCATATATTTT.